A selection of T cell receptor beta chains follows, all from one sample in a study of blood T cell repertoires in COVID-19. Libraries were prepared by immunoSEQ multiplex PCR; TCRdb keeps only in-frame clonotypes and omits some of them. The profile shows tens of thousands of clones, approximately 90% of them singletons. Sequencing was performed on peripheral blood. These TCRs come from a woman of 80 years or more with active COVID-19. The CDR3 runs from the conserved cysteine through the conserved F or W. A D gene is named only where the DNA matches it firmly. Size tells how often a clone was seen (once, few, many) or the class of an expanded clone, and some rows leave it out.

V gene: TRBV27; J gene: TRBJ1-2; clone size: -; D gene: -; CDR3 protein: CASSFLGADSYGYTF; CDR3 DNA: TGTGCCAGCAGTTTTTTAGGGGCAGATAGCTATGGCTACACCTTC
V gene: TRBV2; J gene: TRBJ2-7; clone size: -; D gene: -; CDR3 protein: CASILRDYEQYF; CDR3 DNA: TGTGCCAGCATACTCCGGGACTACGAGCAGTACTTC
V gene: TRBV7-8; J gene: TRBJ2-5; clone size: -; D gene: -; CDR3 protein: CASSLSHQETQYF; CDR3 DNA: TGTGCCAGCAGCTTAAGCCACCAAGAGACCCAGTACTTC
V gene: TRBV3-1/TRBV3-2; J gene: TRBJ2-7; clone size: once; D gene: TRBD1; CDR3 protein: CASSHRDRGPLGEQYF; CDR3 DNA: TGTGCCAGCAGCCACCGGGACAGGGGGCCCCTTGGCGAGCAGTACTTC
V gene: TRBV7-6; J gene: TRBJ2-1; clone size: -; D gene: TRBD2; CDR3 protein: CASSLIAGGGGTYNEQFF; CDR3 DNA: TGTGCCAGCAGCTTAATAGCGGGGGGCGGAGGCACCTACAATGAGCAGTTCTTC
V gene: TRBV7-2; J gene: TRBJ2-3; clone size: -; D gene: -; CDR3 protein: CASSLVLASDTQYF; CDR3 DNA: TGTGCCAGCAGCTTAGTGCTAGCCTCAGATACGCAGTATTTT
V gene: TRBV18; J gene: TRBJ2-2; clone size: once; D gene: -; CDR3 protein: CASSPESGELFF; CDR3 DNA: TGTGCCAGCTCACCTGAGTCCGGGGAGCTGTTTTTT
V gene: TRBV9; J gene: TRBJ2-4; clone size: -; D gene: TRBD1; CDR3 protein: CASSVVGGPGNIQYF; CDR3 DNA: TGTGCCAGCAGCGTAGTAGGGGGCCCTGGGAACATTCAGTACTTC
V gene: TRBV10-2; J gene: TRBJ2-5; clone size: -; D gene: -; CDR3 protein: CASSERGVGRIQETQYF; CDR3 DNA: TGCGCCAGCAGTGAGAGAGGAGTGGGGCGGATCCAAGAGACCCAGTACTTC
V gene: TRBV5-5; J gene: TRBJ2-5; clone size: -; D gene: -; CDR3 protein: CASSWTAQETQYF; CDR3 DNA: TGTGCCAGCAGCTGGACTGCCCAAGAGACCCAGTACTTC
V gene: TRBV2; J gene: TRBJ1-6; clone size: -; D gene: -; CDR3 protein: CASSGREVTLNSPLHF; CDR3 DNA: TGTGCCAGCAGTGGCCGGGAGGTAACCTTAAATTCACCCCTCCACTTT
V gene: TRBV13; J gene: TRBJ1-4; clone size: -; D gene: -; CDR3 protein: CASSSRGGDEKLFF; CDR3 DNA: TGTGCCAGCAGCTCCCGGGGCGGGGATGAAAAACTGTTTTTT
V gene: TRBV27; J gene: TRBJ1-4; clone size: -; D gene: -; CDR3 protein: CAAGAGPYGKLFF; CDR3 DNA: TGTGCCGCGGGGGCAGGGCCTTACGGTAAACTGTTTTTT
V gene: TRBV4-1; J gene: TRBJ1-5; clone size: -; D gene: -; CDR3 protein: CASSQPDRQVGQPQHF; CDR3 DNA: TGCGCCAGCAGCCAACCCGACAGGCAGGTTGGTCAGCCCCAGCATTTT
V gene: TRBV9; J gene: TRBJ1-3; clone size: -; D gene: -; CDR3 protein: CASSPPGGGLSGNTIYF; CDR3 DNA: TGTGCCAGCAGCCCTCCCGGGGGGGGGCTCTCTGGAAACACCATATATTTT
V gene: TRBV4-2; J gene: TRBJ2-7; clone size: once; D gene: -; CDR3 protein: CASSPTTTSYEQYF; CDR3 DNA: TGTGCCAGCAGCCCGACTACCACCTCCTACGAGCAGTACTTC
V gene: TRBV9; J gene: TRBJ1-1; clone size: -; D gene: -; CDR3 protein: CASSVDMNTEAFF; CDR3 DNA: TGTGCCAGCAGCGTAGACATGAACACTGAAGCTTTCTTT
V gene: TRBV5-4; J gene: TRBJ2-1; clone size: -; D gene: TRBD1; CDR3 protein: CASSRTGGVNEQFF; CDR3 DNA: TGTGCCAGCAGCCGGACAGGGGGCGTAAATGAGCAGTTCTTC
V gene: TRBV12-3/TRBV12-4; J gene: TRBJ2-1; clone size: -; D gene: TRBD1; CDR3 protein: CASSGQGERQFF; CDR3 DNA: TGTGCCAGCAGCGGACAGGGTGAACGGCAGTTCTTC
V gene: TRBV12-3/TRBV12-4; J gene: TRBJ1-3; clone size: -; D gene: -; CDR3 protein: CASRGEYTIYF; CDR3 DNA: TGTGCCAGCAGGGGAGAGTACACCATATATTTT
V gene: TRBV19; J gene: TRBJ2-2; clone size: -; D gene: -; CDR3 protein: CASSIVLGSNTGELFF; CDR3 DNA: TGTGCCAGTAGTATAGTTCTCGGTTCGAACACCGGGGAGCTGTTTTTT
V gene: TRBV19; J gene: TRBJ1-6; clone size: medium-sized; D gene: TRBD1; CDR3 protein: CASTYGQGYSPLHF; CDR3 DNA: TGTGCCAGTACCTATGGACAGGGATATTCACCCCTCCACTTT
V gene: TRBV7-9; J gene: TRBJ2-3; clone size: -; D gene: TRBD1; CDR3 protein: CASSSRTGQTDTQYF; CDR3 DNA: TGTGCCAGCAGTTCCCGGACAGGGCAAACAGATACGCAGTATTTT
V gene: TRBV10-3; J gene: TRBJ2-3; clone size: -; D gene: TRBD2; CDR3 protein: CAIKMGSSGGSADTQYF; CDR3 DNA: TGTGCCATCAAGATGGGGTCAAGCGGGGGTTCGGCAGATACGCAGTATTTT
V gene: TRBV19; J gene: TRBJ2-2; clone size: -; D gene: TRBD2; CDR3 protein: CASSMLAGGHTGELFF; CDR3 DNA: TGTGCCAGTAGTATGCTAGCGGGGGGCCACACCGGGGAGCTGTTTTTT
V gene: TRBV19; J gene: TRBJ2-1; clone size: -; D gene: -; CDR3 protein: CATAQSSYNEQFF; CDR3 DNA: TGTGCCACCGCACAGAGCTCCTACAATGAGCAGTTCTTC
V gene: TRBV29-1; J gene: TRBJ2-1; clone size: -; D gene: TRBD1; CDR3 protein: CSAAKGDSQEQFF; CDR3 DNA: TGCAGCGCCGCCAAGGGGGACAGCCAGGAGCAGTTCTTC
V gene: TRBV4-1; J gene: TRBJ1-2; clone size: -; D gene: TRBD1; CDR3 protein: CASSQAGQSGYGYTF; CDR3 DNA: TGCGCCAGCAGCCAAGCGGGACAGTCTGGCTATGGCTACACCTTC
V gene: TRBV4-1; J gene: TRBJ1-2; clone size: -; D gene: TRBD1; CDR3 protein: CASRPTGGYGYTF; CDR3 DNA: TGCGCCAGCAGGCCCACAGGGGGCTATGGCTACACCTTC
V gene: TRBV27; J gene: TRBJ2-6; clone size: -; D gene: TRBD2; CDR3 protein: CASSLAGVTGSGANVLTF; CDR3 DNA: TGTGCCAGCAGTCTAGCGGGGGTTACGGGGTCTGGGGCCAACGTCCTGACTTTC
V gene: TRBV2; J gene: TRBJ2-5; clone size: -; D gene: -; CDR3 protein: CASSGQTRETQYF; CDR3 DNA: TGTGCCAGCAGTGGACAGACGAGAGAGACCCAGTACTTC
V gene: TRBV19; J gene: TRBJ1-2; clone size: -; D gene: -; CDR3 protein: CASSIWPGSDYGYTF; CDR3 DNA: TGTGCCAGTAGTATATGGCCAGGGTCGGACTATGGCTACACCTTC
V gene: TRBV18; J gene: TRBJ1-1; clone size: -; D gene: -; CDR3 protein: CASSPGANTEAFF; CDR3 DNA: TGTGCCAGCTCACCAGGAGCGAACACTGAAGCTTTCTTT
V gene: TRBV7-2; J gene: TRBJ2-7; clone size: few; D gene: TRBD1; CDR3 protein: CASSYTGTGTYEQYF; CDR3 DNA: TGTGCCAGCAGCTACACCGGGACAGGGACCTACGAGCAGTACTTC
V gene: TRBV2; J gene: TRBJ2-1; clone size: once; D gene: TRBD2; CDR3 protein: CASKTSGSYNEQFF; CDR3 DNA: TGTGCCAGCAAGACCAGCGGGAGCTACAATGAGCAGTTCTTC
V gene: TRBV5-1; J gene: TRBJ1-1; clone size: -; D gene: -; CDR3 protein: CASSPMGGTEAFF; CDR3 DNA: TGCGCCAGCAGCCCGATGGGGGGGACTGAAGCTTTCTTT
V gene: TRBV2; J gene: TRBJ2-5; clone size: once; D gene: -; CDR3 protein: CASSVRQKETQYF; CDR3 DNA: TGTGCCAGCAGTGTGCGACAGAAAGAGACCCAGTACTTC
V gene: TRBV18; J gene: TRBJ1-1; clone size: -; D gene: TRBD1; CDR3 protein: CASSQRQGAYTEAFF; CDR3 DNA: TGTGCCAGCTCACAGCGACAGGGGGCGTATACTGAAGCTTTCTTT
V gene: TRBV11-2; J gene: TRBJ1-6; clone size: -; D gene: -; CDR3 protein: CASRIGSDNSPLHF; CDR3 DNA: TGTGCCAGCAGAATAGGGAGCGATAATTCACCCCTCCACTTT
V gene: TRBV19; J gene: TRBJ2-2; clone size: -; D gene: TRBD1; CDR3 protein: CASSAGQGNTGELFF; CDR3 DNA: TGTGCCAGTAGTGCGGGACAGGGGAACACCGGGGAGCTGTTTTTT
V gene: TRBV30; J gene: TRBJ2-1; clone size: -; D gene: -; CDR3 protein: CAWSRGLYNEQFF; CDR3 DNA: TGTGCCTGGAGTAGGGGACTCTACAATGAGCAGTTCTTC
V gene: TRBV4-2; J gene: TRBJ1-4; clone size: -; D gene: -; CDR3 protein: CASSQARDEKLFF; CDR3 DNA: TGTGCCAGCAGCCAAGCCAGGGATGAAAAACTGTTTTTT
V gene: TRBV19; J gene: TRBJ2-3; clone size: once; D gene: TRBD2; CDR3 protein: CASSNSGGATDTQYF; CDR3 DNA: TGTGCCAGTAGTAATAGCGGGGGGGCCACAGATACGCAGTATTTT
V gene: TRBV27; J gene: TRBJ2-2; clone size: -; D gene: -; CDR3 protein: CASSFGGANTGELFF; CDR3 DNA: TGTGCCAGCAGTTTCGGAGGGGCGAACACCGGGGAGCTGTTTTTT
V gene: TRBV15; J gene: TRBJ2-5; clone size: -; D gene: -; CDR3 protein: CATSRAWGGPQETQYF; CDR3 DNA: TGTGCCACCAGCAGAGCCTGGGGGGGGCCTCAAGAGACCCAGTACTTC
V gene: TRBV19; J gene: TRBJ2-7; clone size: -; D gene: TRBD1; CDR3 protein: CASSLGGQGSYEQYF; CDR3 DNA: TGTGCCAGTAGTCTCGGGGGACAGGGCTCATACGAGCAGTACTTC
V gene: TRBV10-3; J gene: TRBJ1-2; clone size: -; D gene: TRBD1; CDR3 protein: CASSPTGVGYGYTF; CDR3 DNA: TGTGCCAGCTCACCCACAGGGGTTGGCTATGGCTACACCTTC
V gene: TRBV19; J gene: TRBJ1-6; clone size: -; D gene: TRBD1; CDR3 protein: CASSVNRGRGDSPLHF; CDR3 DNA: TGTGCCAGTAGTGTCAACAGGGGCCGTGGGGATTCACCCCTCCACTTT
V gene: TRBV7-2; J gene: TRBJ1-2; clone size: -; D gene: -; CDR3 protein: CASSLGAAPYGYTF; CDR3 DNA: TGTGCCAGCAGCTTAGGGGCAGCTCCCTATGGCTACACCTTC
V gene: TRBV12-3/TRBV12-4; J gene: TRBJ2-2; clone size: -; D gene: -; CDR3 protein: CASSLGGAGELFF; CDR3 DNA: TGTGCCAGCAGTTTAGGGGGAGCCGGGGAGCTGTTTTTT
V gene: TRBV19; J gene: TRBJ2-4; clone size: -; D gene: -; CDR3 protein: CASSRGGGQGENIQYF; CDR3 DNA: TGTGCCAGTAGTAGAGGGGGTGGGCAGGGTGAAAACATTCAGTACTTC